This is a list of T cell receptor beta chains from one sample in a study of T-cell memory formation after mild COVID-19. TCRdb itself ran the 5' RACE reads through MiXCR, one entry per CDR3 protein. Altogether fewer than 300,000 distinct CDR3 sequences are present, roughly a sixth being singletons, with the ten largest covering around 20%. The sample consisted of PBMCs or a T cell subset sorted from them (not recorded which). The receptors come from a man younger than 35 who had mild COVID-19 (a few samples of this study predate the infection). Cell type and time point are not known. Each CDR3 is given with its conserved first and last residue. Fields, in order: clone size, D gene, J gene, V gene, CDR3 protein, CDR3 DNA. The D gene is left open where the match is weak. Expanded clones are given a class, and other clones once, few, many or no size at all.

NA NA TRBJ2-5 TRBV5-1 CASSLTYMETQYF TGCGCCAGCAGCTTGACCTACATGGAGACCCAGTACTTC
many TRBD2 TRBJ2-1 TRBV27 CASSSTTGGPQTMRWRFF TGTGCCAGCAGTTCCACGACGGGAGGACCCCAAACAATGAGGTGGAGGTTCTTC
NA NA TRBJ2-1 TRBV5-1 CASSLSPRAHNEQFF TGCGCCAGCAGCTTAAGTCCGCGAGCCCACAATGAGCAGTTCTTC
few NA TRBJ2-7 TRBV7-9 CASSLASVSEQYF TGTGCCAGCAGCTTAGCGTCGGTTTCCGAGCAGTACTTC
many NA TRBJ1-6 TRBV7-8 CASSLTGVGSPLHF TGTGCCAGCAGCTTAACGGGGGTGGGTTCACCCCTCCACTTT
NA NA TRBJ1-2 TRBV5-1 CASSLWDGNYGYTF TGCGCCAGCAGCTTATGGGACGGCAACTATGGCTACACCTTC
NA NA TRBJ1-2 TRBV6-5 CASRPSWGKDYGYTF TGTGCCAGCCGACCTTCATGGGGAAAGGACTATGGCTACACCTTC
NA TRBD2 TRBJ2-3 TRBV5-1 CASSSETSEADTQYF TGCGCCAGCAGCTCTGAGACTAGCGAAGCAGATACGCAGTATTTT
few TRBD2 TRBJ2-3 TRBV12-3/TRBV12-4 CASSWASRAGGTDTQYF TGTGCCAGCAGTTGGGCTAGCCGGGCGGGGGGCACAGATACGCAGTATTTT
once TRBD1 TRBJ2-7 TRBV7-9 CASSSEQGNYEQYF TGTGCCAGCAGCTCAGAACAGGGGAACTACGAGCAGTACTTC
few TRBD1 TRBJ1-1 TRBV6-5 CASSSGGGRTEAFF TGTGCCAGCAGTTCAGGGGGCGGTCGAACTGAAGCTTTCTTT
NA NA TRBJ2-5 TRBV24-1 CATSDFRVGETQYF TGTGCCACCAGTGATTTCAGGGTTGGAGAGACCCAGTACTTC
NA NA TRBJ1-1 TRBV7-2 CASSPGTYTEAFF TGTGCCAGCAGCCCTGGGACCTACACTGAAGCTTTCTTT
many NA TRBJ2-5 TRBV6-2/TRBV6-3 CASRRARGETQYF TGTGCCAGCAGGCGGGCCCGGGGGGAGACCCAGTACTTC
NA TRBD1 TRBJ2-1 TRBV4-2 CASSTRGGVAMNEQFF TGTGCCAGCAGCACCCGAGGGGGCGTAGCGATGAATGAGCAGTTCTTC
few TRBD1 TRBJ2-7 TRBV20-1 CSARPGQDYEQYF TGCAGTGCTCGCCCGGGACAGGACTACGAGCAGTACTTC
NA NA TRBJ1-4 TRBV20-1 CSAPAARQVEKLFF TGCAGTGCCCCGGCGGCTAGACAGGTGGAAAAACTGTTTTTT
NA NA TRBJ1-6 TRBV7-2 CASSARDSYNSPLHF TGTGCCAGCAGCGCCCGGGACTCCTATAATTCACCCCTCCACTTT
NA NA TRBJ1-1 TRBV9 CASSEDGRNTEAFF TGTGCCAGCAGCGAGGATGGCCGGAACACTGAAGCTTTCTTT
NA NA TRBJ1-6 TRBV9 CASSGQQESPLHF TGTGCCAGCAGCGGACAACAGGAGTCACCCCTCCACTTT
few NA TRBJ2-3 TRBV20-1 CSAPGSSENPTDTQYF TGCAGTGCGCCTGGGAGTAGCGAGAACCCCACAGATACGCAGTATTTT
NA NA TRBJ2-7 TRBV18 CASSPGGRISYEQYF TGTGCCAGCTCACCAGGGGGCAGGATCTCCTACGAGCAGTACTTC